This T cell receptor beta chain was obtained from a study of T-cell memory formation after mild COVID-19. Only a few counts were recorded for this clonotype. Each CDR3 protein gets one entry after TCRdb re-called the 5' RACE reads with MiXCR. The table lists approximately 300,000 distinct CDR3 sequences, approximately 15% of them singletons. The germline V gene encodes CDR1 LGHDT and CDR2 YNNKEL (reference sequence). This CDR3 comprises 14 residues. Trimming took 8 bases from V and 2 from J, leaving 16 bases between them. The chain carries TRBV3-1 and TRBJ2-7, with D unresolved. The receptor was isolated from a man aged 18-30 years who had mild COVID-19 (a few samples of this study predate the infection). Cell type and time point are not known. Material: PBMCs or a T cell subset sorted from them (not recorded which). This chain's CDR3 is CASGHGLQTYEQYF. The CDR3 DNA sequence: TGTGCCAGCGGGCATGGGCTTCAGACCTACGAGCAGTACTTC.